The 18 T cell receptor beta chains given below trace back to one sample, sequenced in a study of T cell changes during pregnancy in multiple sclerosis. Profiling relied on immunoSEQ multiplex PCR, and the TCRdb table lists in-frame clones only, not all of them. Here the sample spans some 53,000 clones, around 92% being singletons. The specimen comprised CD4+ T cells from peripheral blood mononuclear cells, sampled in the third trimester of pregnancy. These receptors were collected from a female donor with multiple sclerosis, enrolled in a pregnancy study.

A few counts support this clone. This chain uses TRBV30 with TRBJ2-1; TRBD2 might be the D (6 bases). V lost 0 bases and J lost 5, with 14 bases in between. Germline-derived CDR1 and CDR2 are GTSNPN and SVGIG (reference sequence). CDR3 length: 15 amino acids. This CDR3 reads CAWSVRRGNDNEQFF. The CDR3 DNA reads as TGTGCCTGGAGTGTTCGGAGGGGCAACGACAATGAGCAGTTCTTC.

The chain has TRBV30 and TRBJ1-1; D is perhaps TRBD1 (5 bases). CDR3 length equals 16 residues. V was clipped by 2 bases and J by 2 bases, with 18 bases between them. The germline gives CDR1 GTSNPN, CDR2 SVGIG (reference sequence). The CDR3 sequence: CAWSPVLRTPNTEAFF. In nucleotides, the CDR3 is TGTGCCTGGAGTCCCGTACTTAGGACACCAAACACTGAAGCTTTCTTT.

The chain uses TRBV27 and TRBJ2-5; 11 bases are a match to TRBD2. After removal of 0 bases from V and 7 bases from J, the junction contained 4 bases not matched to a gene. The length of the CDR3 is 15 residues. The germline CDR1 and CDR2 sequences are MNHEY and SMNVEV (reference sequence). CDR3 loop: CASSLSSGGARTQYF. The CDR3 DNA reads TGTGCCAGCAGTTTATCTAGCGGGGGGGCCCGGACCCAGTACTTC.

The chain employs TRBV5-8 and TRBJ2-3; 13 nucleotides agree with TRBD2. From germline, CDR1 is SGHTS and CDR2 YDEGEE. The CDR3 has 16 amino acids. V trimming: 4 bases; J trimming: 4 bases; junction bases outside the gene matches: 6. CDR3 sequence (DNA): TGTGCCAGCAGCCGACTAGCGGGAGGTGGCGCAGATACGCAGTATTTT. It yields the protein CASSRLAGGGADTQYF.

The chain couples TRBV11-2 to TRBJ1-1, with D unclear. This CDR3 region has 15 residues. V shed 5 bases and J shed 3 bases, with 16 bases lying between them. Germline assignment: CDR1 SGHAT and CDR2 FQNNGV. The CDR3: CASSHVPGSYTEAFF. For the CDR3, the DNA is TGTGCCAGCAGCCACGTCCCGGGTTCATACACTGAAGCTTTCTTT. Supplemented by reference TRBV11-2 and TRBJ1-1, the full variable domain reads EAGVAQSPRYKIIEKRQSVAFWCNPISGHATLYWYQQILGQGPKLLIQFQNNGVVDDSQLPKDRFSAERLKGVDSTLKIQPAKLEDSAVYLCASSHVPGSYTEAFFGQGTRLTVV.

The CDR3 DNA reads TGTGCCAGCAGCTGGGGAGGGCAGGGAAACAATCAGCCCCAGCATTTT. Translation: CASSWGGQGNNQPQHF. The chain is built from TRBV5-6 and TRBJ1-5; a possible D gene is TRBD1 (5 bases). The CDR3 contains 16 residues. Germline lookup yields CDR1 SGHDT and CDR2 YYEEEE. Trimming took off 3 bases at V and 3 bases at J, with 16 bases between the two ends.

The chain carries TRBV28 and TRBJ2-4; tentative D call: TRBD2 (5 bases). Germline V gene data show CDR1 as MDHEN and CDR2 as SYDVKM. The CDR3 sequence is 13 residues long. Trimming removed 6 bases at V and 8 bases at J, with 14 bases between. CDR3 in DNA: TGTGCCAGCAGCTCCCCCGGGGTCTACATTCAGTACTTC. Its protein product is CASSSPGVYIQYF.

The CDR3 nucleotides read TGTGCCTGGAGTAGAGGGGGTCTAAACTATGGCTACACCTTC. It translates to CAWSRGGLNYGYTF. The J gene is TRBJ1-2, the V gene TRBV30, with D possibly TRBD1 on 6 matching bases. Trimming took off 2 bases at V and 2 bases at J, with 12 bases between the two ends. Germline V gene lookup returns CDR1 GTSNPN and CDR2 SVGIG (reference sequence). CDR3 length: 14 residues.

The CDR3 DNA is TGCAGCGTTGAAAGGGGCAGCTACGAGCAGTACTTC. This sequence encodes CSVERGSYEQYF. The chain combines TRBV29-1 with TRBJ2-7, with D maybe TRBD1 (5 bases). The germline gives CDR1 SQVTM, CDR2 ANQGSEA. V lost 2 bases to trimming and J lost 3 bases, with 8 bases between them. This CDR3 has 12 amino acids.

J is TRBJ1-1 and V is TRBV5-4; D perhaps matches TRBD1 (6 bases). Trimming took off 0 bases at V and 1 base at J, with 13 bases between the two ends. The germline CDR1 and CDR2 sequences are SGHNT and YYREEE (reference sequence). There are 16 residues in the CDR3. The CDR3 region has the DNA TGTGCCAGCAGCTTGGAAGGGGTGACAGGGAACACTGAAGCTTTCTTT. As protein: CASSLEGVTGNTEAFF.

The chain employs TRBV6-5 and TRBJ2-7; 9 nucleotides line up with TRBD2. Germline V gene data show CDR1 as MNHEY and CDR2 as SVGAGI. The CDR3 has 14 residues. With 5 bases clipped from V and 1 base from J, the junction kept 3 bases outside the gene matches. The CDR3 here is CASSRSGGSYEQYF. For the CDR3, the DNA is TGTGCCAGCAGTCGTAGCGGGGGATCCTACGAGCAGTACTTC.

The chain carries TRBV6-5 and TRBJ1-1; TRBD1 is a possible D gene (5 bases). CDR3 length: 13 amino acids. Between the trimmed V and J ends, which lost 0 bases and 10 bases, there was a span of 12 bases. CDR1 is MNHEY and CDR2 is SVGAGI in the germline V gene. CDR3 sequence: CASSYSLGGVAFF. The CDR3 DNA is TGTGCCAGCAGTTACTCGTTGGGGGGGGTAGCTTTCTTT.

The chain couples TRBV11-2 to TRBJ1-2; D call uncertain. Germline V gives CDR1 SGHAT, CDR2 FQNNGV. V lost 6 bases and J lost 0, with 17 bases in between. The CDR3 runs 16 residues. The CDR3 DNA reads as TGTGCCAGCAGGTCCCTTCGGGGTCTAGCTAACTATGGCTACACCTTC. This sequence encodes CASRSLRGLANYGYTF.

The table lists this clone with a count of one. V gene TRBV6-6 combines with J gene TRBJ2-2, with D tentatively TRBD2 (5 bases). This CDR3 comprises 15 residues. Trimming took off 2 bases at V and 5 bases at J, with 12 bases between the two ends. The V gene's germline CDR1 is MNHNY and CDR2 SVGAGI (reference sequence). The CDR3 DNA reads TGTGCCAGCAGTTACGAGGGCCCGAGGACCGGGGAGCTGTTTTTT. Translation: CASSYEGPRTGELFF.

On this clone: Sequence at one end of the junction differs from germline and may be a read error. The J gene is TRBJ2-2, the V gene TRBV28; the D is unclear. The CDR3 is 15 residues long. CDR1 is MDHEN and CDR2 is SYDVKM in the germline V gene. The CDR3 coding sequence is TGTGCCACCAGTAATCCATGGGCAATCACCGGGGAGCTGTTTTTT. The encoded protein is CATSNPWAITGELFF.

V gene TRBV30 combines with J gene TRBJ1-3; 7 bases agree with TRBD1. Germline values: CDR1 GTSNPN, CDR2 SVGIG (reference sequence). V shed 2 bases, J shed 5 bases, and the junction held 9 bases outside the gene matches. The CDR3 consists of 15 residues. The CDR3 DNA is TGTGCCTGGAGTCCAACAGGGGAAGGAAGAAACACCATATATTTT. This gives the protein CAWSPTGEGRNTIYF.

The chain links TRBV2 to TRBJ1-2, with 11 bases fitting TRBD1. The CDR3 has 15 amino acids. CDR1 is SNHLY, CDR2 FYNNEI, per germline. With V trimmed by 7 bases and J by 7 bases, 11 bases remained unmatched. The CDR3 DNA reads as TGTGCCAGCAAGGTGAGGACAGGGGGCGTGAGTGGCTACACCTTC. Translation: CASKVRTGGVSGYTF.

In its sample, this clone was seen a few times. This chain connects TRBV12-2 to TRBJ1-2. TRBV12-2 is shown as a pseudogene. The CDR3 extends over 13 amino acids. CDR3: CASRALIYYGYTF. The CDR3 DNA is TGTGCAAGTCGTGCTCTAATCTACTATGGCTACACCTTC.